This TCR beta chain appears in the sequencing data of a study of cytomegalovirus exposure and HLA in healthy donors. Primers: 60 Vbeta forward and 13 Jbeta reverse. The table came from immunoSEQ multiplex PCR; TCRdb's copy has only in-frame clones and leaves some out. Of about 110,000 clones in the sample, 80% were seen once. Sequencing was done on a sample of PBMCs. The source of this sequence is a woman aged 55-75 years in good health and CMV-seropositive.

The CDR3 DNA reads TGTGCCAGCTCACCAGAGCGATTGCCTAACTATGGCTACACCTTC. Amino acid sequence: CASSPERLPNYGYTF. The chain carries TRBV18 and TRBJ1-2, with D hard to call. V lost 2 bases and J lost 0, with 10 bases in between. Germline-derived CDR1 and CDR2 are KGHSH and LQKENI. This CDR3 spans 15 amino acids. The entire variable domain, with the rest obtained from reference TRBV18 and TRBJ1-2, is as follows: NAGVMQNPRHLVRRRGQEARLRCSPMKGHSHVYWYRQLPEEGLKFMVYLQKENIIDESGMPKERFSAEFPKEGPSILRIQQVVRGDSAAYFCASSPERLPNYGYTFGSGTRLTVV.